The T cell receptor (beta chain) described here comes from a study of blood T cell repertoires in COVID-19. Between the trimmed V and J ends, which lost 2 bases and 4 bases, there was a span of 11 bases. The CDR3 runs 14 residues. CDR1 is KGHSH, CDR2 LQKENI, per germline. Sequencing was performed with immunoSEQ multiplex PCR; in TCRdb, only in-frame clones are kept and a portion is missing. The repertoire has nearly 200,000 clones, 80% to 85% of them found once; the top ten carry around 7%. The sample taken for sequencing was PBMCs or T cells enriched from blood (not recorded which). This chain uses TRBV18 with TRBJ1-2, with D perhaps TRBD1 (5 bases). The TCR sequence derives from a man in his forties or fifties who had recovered from COVID-19. CDR3: CASSPGQGGYGYTF. Here the CDR3 DNA reads TGTGCCAGCTCACCAGGCCAGGGAGGCTATGGCTACACCTTC.